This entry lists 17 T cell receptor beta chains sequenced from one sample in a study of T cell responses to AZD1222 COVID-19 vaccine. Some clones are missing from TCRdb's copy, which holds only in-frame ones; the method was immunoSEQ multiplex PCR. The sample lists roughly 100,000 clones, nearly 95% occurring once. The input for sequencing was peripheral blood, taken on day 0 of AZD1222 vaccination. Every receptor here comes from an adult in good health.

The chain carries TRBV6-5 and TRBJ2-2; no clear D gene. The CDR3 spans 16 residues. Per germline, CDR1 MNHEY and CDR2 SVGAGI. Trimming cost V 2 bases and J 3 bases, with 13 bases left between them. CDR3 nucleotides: TGTGCCAGCAGTTACACCGTGGACCGGTACACCGGGGAGCTGTTTTTT. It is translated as CASSYTVDRYTGELFF.

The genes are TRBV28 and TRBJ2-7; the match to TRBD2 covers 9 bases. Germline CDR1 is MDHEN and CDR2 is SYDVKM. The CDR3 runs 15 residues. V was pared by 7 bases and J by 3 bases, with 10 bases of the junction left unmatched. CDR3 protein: CASNIRASGDYEQYF. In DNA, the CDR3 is TGTGCCAGCAACATACGGGCTAGCGGGGACTACGAGCAGTACTTC.

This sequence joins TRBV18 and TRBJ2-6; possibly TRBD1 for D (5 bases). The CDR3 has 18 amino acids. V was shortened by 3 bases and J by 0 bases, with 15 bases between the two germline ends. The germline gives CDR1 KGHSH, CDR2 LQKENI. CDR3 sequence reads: CASSPGQVSYSGANVLTF. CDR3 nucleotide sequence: TGTGCCAGCTCACCGGGGCAGGTCAGCTACTCTGGGGCCAACGTCCTGACTTTC. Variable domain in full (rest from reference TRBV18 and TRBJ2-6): NAGVMQNPRHLVRRRGQEARLRCSPMKGHSHVYWYRQLPEEGLKFMVYLQKENIIDESGMPKERFSAEFPKEGPSILRIQQVVRGDSAAYFCASSPGQVSYSGANVLTFGAGSRLTVL.

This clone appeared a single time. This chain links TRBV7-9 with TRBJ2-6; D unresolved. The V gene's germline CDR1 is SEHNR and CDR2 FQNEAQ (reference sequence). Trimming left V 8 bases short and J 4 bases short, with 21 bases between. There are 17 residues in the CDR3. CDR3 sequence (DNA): TGTGCCAGCTCCCCACACTTCCGATCGTCCGGGGCCAACGTCCTGACTTTC. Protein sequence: CASSPHFRSSGANVLTF. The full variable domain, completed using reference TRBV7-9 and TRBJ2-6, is DTGVSQNPRHKITKRGQNVTFRCDPISEHNRLYWYRQTLGQGPEFLTYFQNEAQLEKSRLLSDRFSAERPKGSFSTLEIQRTEQGDSAMYLCASSPHFRSSGANVLTFGAGSRLTVL.

The CDR3 DNA is TGTGCCAGCAGTGGGGTGGGGACAGGCCCCAATGAGCAGTTCTTC. Encoded protein: CASSGVGTGPNEQFF. The rearrangement links TRBV11-3 to TRBJ2-1; 8 bases fit TRBD1. This CDR3 spans 15 amino acids. Trimming at V came to 6 bases and at J to 6 bases, leaving 10 bases not matched to a gene. CDR1 SGHNT and CDR2 YENEEA come from the germline V gene.

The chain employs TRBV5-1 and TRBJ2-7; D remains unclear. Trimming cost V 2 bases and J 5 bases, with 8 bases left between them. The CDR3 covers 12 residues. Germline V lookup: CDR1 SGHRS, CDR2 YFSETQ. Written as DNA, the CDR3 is TGCGCCAGCAGCTTCACAAACGACGAGCAGTACTTC. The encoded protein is CASSFTNDEQYF.

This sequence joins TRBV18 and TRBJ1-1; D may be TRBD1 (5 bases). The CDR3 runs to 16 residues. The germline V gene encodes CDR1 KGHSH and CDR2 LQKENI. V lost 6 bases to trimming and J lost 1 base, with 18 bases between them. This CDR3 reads CASSITGPGENTEAFF. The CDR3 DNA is TGTGCCAGCTCTATAACCGGTCCGGGGGAGAACACTGAAGCTTTCTTT.

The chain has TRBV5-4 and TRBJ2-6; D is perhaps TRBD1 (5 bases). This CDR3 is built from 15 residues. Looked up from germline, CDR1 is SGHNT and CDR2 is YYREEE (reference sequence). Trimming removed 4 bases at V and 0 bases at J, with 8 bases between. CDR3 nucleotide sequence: TGTGCCAGCAGCCAGACAGTCTCTGGGGCCAACGTCCTGACTTTC. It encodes CASSQTVSGANVLTF.

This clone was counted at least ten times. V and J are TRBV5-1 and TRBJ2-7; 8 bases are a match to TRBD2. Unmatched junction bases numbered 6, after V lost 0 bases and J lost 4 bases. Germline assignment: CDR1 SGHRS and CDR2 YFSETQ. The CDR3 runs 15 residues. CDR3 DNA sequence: TGCGCCAGCAGCTTGGAGGCATCGGGAGGGTACGAGCAGTACTTC. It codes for CASSLEASGGYEQYF.

The CDR3 reads CASTFSGSSYNEQFF. DNA for the CDR3: TGTGCCAGCACTTTTAGCGGGAGCTCCTACAATGAGCAGTTCTTC. The chain combines TRBV6-5 with TRBJ2-1; 9 nucleotides align to TRBD2. The junction had 4 bases not matched to a gene; V was cut back by 7 bases and J by 0 bases. The CDR3 consists of 15 residues. In germline, CDR1 is MNHEY, CDR2 SVGAGI.

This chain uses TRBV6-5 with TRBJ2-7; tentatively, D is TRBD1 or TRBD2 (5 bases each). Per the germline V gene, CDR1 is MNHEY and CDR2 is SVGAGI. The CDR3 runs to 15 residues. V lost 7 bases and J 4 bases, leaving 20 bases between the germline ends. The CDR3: CASTLTGPGEYEQYF. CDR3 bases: TGTGCCAGCACCCTAACGGGACCGGGCGAATACGAGCAGTACTTC.

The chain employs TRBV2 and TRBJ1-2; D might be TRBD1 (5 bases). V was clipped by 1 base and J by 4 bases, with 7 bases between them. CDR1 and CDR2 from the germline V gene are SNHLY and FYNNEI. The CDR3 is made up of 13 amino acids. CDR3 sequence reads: CASSEGGVYGYTF. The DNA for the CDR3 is TGTGCCAGCAGTGAAGGGGGGGTCTATGGCTACACCTTC.

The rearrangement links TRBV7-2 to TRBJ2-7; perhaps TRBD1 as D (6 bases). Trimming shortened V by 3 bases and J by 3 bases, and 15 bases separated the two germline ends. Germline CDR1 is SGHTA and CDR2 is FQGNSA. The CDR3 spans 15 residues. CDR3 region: CASSFFHGRGYEQYF. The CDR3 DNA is TGTGCCAGCAGCTTTTTTCATGGCAGGGGCTACGAGCAGTACTTC.

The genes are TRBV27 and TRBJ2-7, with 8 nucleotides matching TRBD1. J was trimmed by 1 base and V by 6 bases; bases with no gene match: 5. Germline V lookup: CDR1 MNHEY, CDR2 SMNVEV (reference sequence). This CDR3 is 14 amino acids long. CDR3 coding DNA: TGTGCCAGCAGAAGGCAGGGGGCTTCCTACGAGCAGTACTTC. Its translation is CASRRQGASYEQYF.

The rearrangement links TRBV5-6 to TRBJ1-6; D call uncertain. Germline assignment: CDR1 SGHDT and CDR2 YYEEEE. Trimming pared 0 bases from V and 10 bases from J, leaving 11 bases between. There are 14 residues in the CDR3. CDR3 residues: CASSLAEGGSPLHF. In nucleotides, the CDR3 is TGTGCCAGCAGCTTGGCAGAGGGTGGATCACCCCTCCACTTT.

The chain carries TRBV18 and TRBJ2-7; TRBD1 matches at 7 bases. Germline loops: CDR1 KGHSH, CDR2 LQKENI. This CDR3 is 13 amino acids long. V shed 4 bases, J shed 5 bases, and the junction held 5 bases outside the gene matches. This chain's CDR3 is CASSLTTGHEQYF. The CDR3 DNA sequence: TGTGCCAGCTCACTCACGACAGGGCACGAGCAGTACTTC.

CDR3 sequence reads: CASSDGIAPQHF. CDR3 DNA: TGTGCCAGCAGTGACGGGATCGCGCCCCAGCATTTT. V gene TRBV2 combines with J gene TRBJ1-5, with unresolved D. The V gene's germline CDR1 is SNHLY and CDR2 FYNNEI. There are 12 residues in the CDR3. V was pared by 3 bases and J by 9 bases, with 9 bases between.